Sequencing of this T cell receptor (beta chain) was carried out in a study of beta chain features in type 1 diabetes. General observations from the study: Within each of all four CD4+ subsets, Type 1 diabetes patients had TCRB CDR3s that were moderately but significantly shorter.

The whole isolated RNA underwent reverse transcription, so sequencing captured expressed TCRB transcripts. Assay used: immunoSEQ multiplex PCR; TCRdb lists only in-frame clones, some missing. The data contain hundreds of thousands of clones, about an eighth of them seen just once; the ten biggest clones take up around 0.04%. Worth noting for this clone: Its antigen is not identified.

Looked up from germline, CDR1 is SGHDT and CDR2 is YYEEEE. Trimming left V 1 base short and J 4 bases short, with 12 bases between. CDR3 length equals 14 residues. The V call is TRBV5-6, the J call TRBJ2-7, with D maybe TRBD1 (6 bases). The specimen sequenced was naive CD4+ T cells from blood. This TCR came from a man between 18 and 35 years old with type 1 diabetes. The CDR3 DNA reads as TGTGCCAGCAGCTTGAGCACAGGGCCATACGAGCAGTACTTC. Protein: CASSLSTGPYEQYF.